The TCR beta chain under discussion was sequenced for a study of radiotherapy plus CTLA-4 blockade in lung cancer. This CDR3 has 14 amino acids. Germline V gene lookup returns CDR1 LNHDA and CDR2 SQIVND (reference sequence). After removal of 5 bases from V and 1 base from J, the junction contained 4 bases not matched to a gene. In chemo-refractory metastatic non-small-cell lung cancer, patients got ipilimumab CTLA-4 blockade together with focal radiation. Data came from immunoSEQ multiplex PCR; TCRdb stores just in-frame clones and leaves some out. Here the sample spans fewer than 95,000 clones, under 90% being singletons.

The sequence was collected from a human donor with non-small cell lung cancer who had stable disease on radiotherapy plus ipilimumab. The specimen was peripheral blood, collected from a patient treated with radiotherapy plus ipilimumab. The chain is built from TRBV19 and TRBJ2-7; 8 nucleotides line up with TRBD2. The CDR3 nucleotides are TGTGCCAGTAGTTTGGCTAGCGGGTCCTACGAGCAGTACTTC. Translating gives CASSLASGSYEQYF.